This TCR beta chain originates from a study of blood T cell repertoires in COVID-19. Study summary: Donors in the United States, Italy and Spain gave samples during acute or convalescent COVID-19. T cells, B-cell-depleted T cells, or PBMCs supplied cDNA or gDNA.

This clone was picked up a small number of times. Deletions cut 5 bases from V and 4 bases from J, with 15 bases between. CDR3 length equals 15 residues. CDR1 is SGHTA, CDR2 FQGTGA, per germline. In the study's own analysis: Reference gene primer amplification gave estimated nucleated cell counts. Measured with immunoSEQ multiplex PCR; TCRdb has only the in-frame clones, and not every one. The D gene and trimming were derived from the DNA, and the V and J assignments and clone size from that table. The sample gives about 190,000 clones, around four fifths of which show up once; about 20% is in the top ten.

Sequencing was carried out using peripheral blood. The chain is built from TRBV7-3 and TRBJ1-3, with TRBD1 as a possible D gene (6 bases). This clonotype originated in a human donor in a cohort sampled during active COVID-19. In nucleotides, the CDR3 is TGTGCCAGCAGCCGCAGGGGTAGAGGGGGAAACACCATATATTTT. Residues: CASSRRGRGGNTIYF.